This passage covers 31 T cell receptor beta chains from one sample sequenced in a study. TCRdb ran MiXCR on the 5' RACE reads and lists one entry per CDR3 protein. The data hold some 62,000 distinct CDR3 sequences, with 20% to 25% observed a single time. Sequenced: memory CD4+ T cells sorted from a lymph node. Subset given: memory CD4+ T cells, CD4+CD45RO+CD25-. The receptors shown here come from a female donor with breast cancer.

About this clonotype itself: Germline and junction disagree at one end, which may indicate a read error. V is TRBV12-3 or TRBV12-4 and J is TRBJ1-1; D possibly corresponds to TRBD1 (5 bases). The CDR3 contains 13 residues. CDR3 in DNA: TGTGCCAGCAGTTTTGACAGCAACACTGAAACTTTCTTT. Translated: CASSFDSNTETFF.

This clonotype was observed many times. This chain connects TRBV10-1 to TRBJ2-5, with 8 bases aligning to TRBD1. The V gene end was trimmed by 3 bases and the J gene end by 1 base; junction bases not matched to a gene: 10. Looked up from germline, CDR1 is WNHNN and CDR2 is SYGVQD (reference sequence). This CDR3 comprises 17 residues. The CDR3 here is CASSEKRGTGLQETQYF. The CDR3 DNA reads as TGCGCCAGCAGTGAAAAACGGGGGACAGGACTCCAAGAGACCCAGTACTTC.

Only a few counts were recorded for this clonotype. The chain has TRBV11-3 and TRBJ2-1; 14 positions match TRBD2. This CDR3 has 15 residues. The ends lost 4 bases at V and 8 bases at J; junction bases unmatched: 4. The germline CDR1 and CDR2 sequences are SGHNT and YENEEA. This CDR3 is CASSSGLAGEDEQFF. DNA for the CDR3: TGTGCCAGCAGCTCGGGACTAGCGGGAGAAGATGAGCAGTTCTTC.

This clonotype appeared a single time. The genes are TRBV6-2 or TRBV6-3 and TRBJ1-5; D gene uncertain. This CDR3 has 13 amino acids. Germline V gene data show CDR1 as MNHEY and CDR2 as SVGEGT. The germline V and J ends were trimmed by 6 bases and 5 bases, with 11 bases remaining between them. The CDR3 sequence: CASSDYPDQPQHF. In DNA, the CDR3 is TGTGCCAGCAGCGATTATCCGGATCAGCCCCAGCATTTT.

The rearrangement uses TRBV7-2 and TRBJ2-7; TRBD1 might be the D (6 bases). Germline lookup yields CDR1 SGHTA and CDR2 FQGNSA. V lost 5 bases, J lost 0 bases, and 11 bases lay in between. The CDR3 length is 14 residues. The CDR3 spells CASSPDRFSYEQYF. Written as DNA, the CDR3 is TGTGCCAGCAGCCCGGACAGATTCTCCTACGAGCAGTACTTC.

Comment on this clonotype: A read error may explain this, as a much larger clone is one base away. The chain joins TRBV29-1 to TRBJ2-6, with D tentatively TRBD1 (5 bases). This CDR3 contains 15 residues. Germline CDR1 SQVTM, CDR2 ANQGSEA. Here the CDR3 DNA reads TGCAGCGTTGTCTCTTCCGGCTCTGGGGCCAACGTCCTGTCTTTC. This gives the protein CSVVSSGSGANVLSF.

V is TRBV9 and J is TRBJ2-1; maybe TRBD2 (5 bases). The V end lost 2 bases, the J end lost 2 bases, and 8 bases lay between the germline ends. Germline V CDR1 and CDR2: SGDLS, YYNGEE. The CDR3 sequence is 14 residues long. This CDR3 reads CASSVRGTYNEQFF. DNA for the CDR3: TGTGCCAGCAGCGTGAGAGGGACCTACAATGAGCAGTTCTTC. Full variable domain (rest looked up from reference TRBV9 and TRBJ2-1): DSGVTQTPKHLITATGQRVTLRCSPRSGDLSVYWYQQSLDQGLQFLIQYYNGEERAKGNILERFSAQQFPDLHSELNLSSLELGDSALYFCASSVRGTYNEQFFGPGTRLTVL.

The CDR3 loop is CASSAGTSGGYYTQYF. The CDR3 region has the DNA TGTGCCAGCAGCGCCGGGACTAGCGGGGGCTACTATACGCAGTATTTT. The J gene is TRBJ2-3, the V gene TRBV5-6, with TRBD2 matching over 14 bases. The CDR3 sequence is 16 residues long. The junction had 8 bases not matched to a gene; V was cut back by 4 bases and J by 7 bases. Germline V CDR1 and CDR2: SGHDT, YYEEEE. Full variable domain (outside the CDR3, taken from reference TRBV5-6 and TRBJ2-3): DAGVTQSPTHLIKTRGQQVTLRCSPKSGHDTVSWYQQALGQGPQFIFQYYEEEERQRGNFPDRFSGHQFPNYSSELNVNALLLGDSALYLCASSAGTSGGYYTQYFGPGTRLTVL.

The chain combines TRBV5-4 with TRBJ2-7, with D possibly matching TRBD1 (6 bases). This CDR3 contains 12 residues. Germline V CDR1 and CDR2: SGHNT, YYREEE (reference sequence). Trimming removed 2 bases from V and 5 bases from J, with 8 bases in between. CDR3 sequence: CASSFRGNEQYF. The CDR3 region has the DNA TGTGCCAGCAGCTTTAGGGGGAACGAGCAGTACTTC.

On this clonotype: Germline is not matched at one junction end, which may reflect a read error. The chain uses TRBV20-1 and TRBJ2-3; D gene uncertain. The CDR3 covers 18 residues. In germline, CDR1 is DFQATT, CDR2 SNEGSKA (reference sequence). CDR3 bases: TGCAGTGCTAGTCCCAGCGCATCGTGGACCCTAGGCACGGATACGCAGTATTTT. Protein product: CSASPSASWTLGTDTQYF.

This clonotype turned up a few times. The gene calls are TRBV7-8 and TRBJ1-4, with D maybe TRBD1 (6 bases). CDR3 length: 13 amino acids. Trimming left V 8 bases short and J 3 bases short, with 10 bases between. Germline V gene data show CDR1 as SGHVS and CDR2 as FQNEAQ. Here the CDR3 reads CASGGASNEKLFF. CDR3 DNA sequence: TGTGCCAGCGGGGGGGCATCTAATGAAAAACTGTTTTTT. The variable domain in full, completed from reference TRBV7-8 and TRBJ1-4, reads GAGVSQSPRYKVAKRGQDVALRCDPISGHVSLFWYQQALGQGPEFLTYFQNEAQLDKSGLPSDRFFAERPEGSVSTLKIQRTQQEDSAVYLCASGGASNEKLFFGSGTQLSVL.

This clonotype was picked up many times. This chain uses TRBV12-3 or TRBV12-4 with TRBJ2-5; the D gene is possibly TRBD2 (5 bases). The CDR3 spans 13 residues. V shed 2 bases and J shed 4 bases, with 8 bases lying between them. CDR3 sequence reads: CASSLRGRETQYF. CDR3 DNA sequence: TGTGCCAGCAGTTTACGGGGTCGAGAGACCCAGTACTTC.

Worth noting for this clonotype: An end of the junction does not agree with germline; a read error may underlie this. J is TRBJ2-3 and V is TRBV18; D perhaps matches TRBD1 (5 bases). CDR3 length: 10 amino acids. Germline V CDR1 and CDR2: KGHSH, LQKENI. The CDR3 is CASGTGTQYF. The DNA of the CDR3 is TGTGCCAGTGGCACAGGTACGCAGTATTTT.

This clonotype was recorded at least ten times. The V call is TRBV5-1, the J call TRBJ2-3; 9 bases match TRBD2. With V trimmed by 4 bases and J by 3 bases, 3 bases remained unmatched. Germline V CDR1 and CDR2: SGHRS, YFSETQ. The CDR3 has 14 residues. CDR3 loop: CASSRTSETDTQYF. CDR3 sequence (DNA): TGCGCCAGCAGCAGGACTAGCGAAACAGATACGCAGTATTTT.

The V gene is TRBV7-6, the J gene TRBJ1-4; 9 bases line up with TRBD1. The V and J ends lost 4 bases and 8 bases, in that order; junction bases with no gene match: 8. The CDR3 totals 15 residues. The germline V gene encodes CDR1 SGHVS and CDR2 FNYEAQ. For the CDR3, the DNA is TGTGCCAGCAGCTCTAAGACAGGGGGATTCGAAAAACTGTTTTTT. Protein product: CASSSKTGGFEKLFF.

This clonotype has just a few counts. The gene calls are TRBV7-1 and TRBJ2-1, with TRBD2 matching over 15 bases. TRBV7-1 is placed among ORFs of uncertain function. The ends lost 6 bases at V and 6 bases at J; junction bases unmatched: 15. There are 19 residues in the CDR3. CDR3 residues: CASRGTAGTSGRNLNEQFF. In DNA form, the CDR3 reads TGTGCCAGCAGAGGGACGGCCGGGACTAGCGGGAGGAATCTCAATGAGCAGTTCTTC.

This clonotype ranks as medium-sized. The V call is TRBV5-1, the J call TRBJ2-7; TRBD2 matches at 7 bases. Germline CDR1 reads SGHRS; CDR2 reads YFSETQ. The CDR3 runs to 15 residues. V gave up 6 bases and J gave up 5 bases; unmatched junction bases: 14. The CDR3, as DNA: TGCGCCAGCACGCGCTCCGGGGGGATCGGCAACGAGCAGTACTTC. It is translated as CASTRSGGIGNEQYF. Complete variable domain (other parts from reference TRBV5-1 and TRBJ2-7): KAGVTQTPRYLIKTRGQQVTLSCSPISGHRSVSWYQQTPGQGLQFLFEYFSETQRNKGNFPGRFSGRQFSNSRSEMNVSTLELGDSALYLCASTRSGGIGNEQYFGPGTRLTVT.

This clonotype came up many times. The V call is TRBV12-3 or TRBV12-4, the J call TRBJ1-2, with D hard to call. The CDR3 has 11 amino acids. Trimming shortened V by 5 bases and J by 3 bases, and 4 bases separated the two germline ends. CDR3 protein: CASSRDYGYTF. The DNA of the CDR3 is TGTGCCAGCAGTCGAGACTATGGCTACACCTTC.

The chain couples TRBV2 to TRBJ2-3; D is undetermined. V lost 3 bases and J 2 bases, leaving 6 bases between the germline ends. This CDR3 region has 13 residues. Germline values: CDR1 SNHLY, CDR2 FYNNEI. As DNA, the CDR3 is TGTGCCAGCAGTGATGGCCTCACAGATACGCAGTATTTT. Amino acids: CASSDGLTDTQYF.

The chain has TRBV12-3 or TRBV12-4 and TRBJ1-5; TRBD1 matches 7 bases. Trimming took 5 bases from V and 11 from J; bases not matched to a gene: 6. The CDR3 loop spans 12 amino acids. The CDR3 region is CASSQKTGTQHF. The CDR3 DNA reads as TGTGCCAGCAGTCAAAAGACAGGGACCCAGCATTTT.

The chain combines TRBV6-1 with TRBJ1-2, with D unclear. The ends were cut back, 8 bases at V and 1 base at J, with 11 bases in the middle. The CDR3 extends over 13 amino acids. In germline, CDR1 is MNHNS, CDR2 SASEGT. The DNA for the CDR3 is TGTGCCAGCTTCATTACCCTTAACTATGGCTACACCTTC. Protein sequence: CASFITLNYGYTF.

This chain uses TRBV5-1 with TRBJ1-2; TRBD1 agrees at 7 bases. The CDR3 is made up of 14 amino acids. CDR1 and CDR2 from the germline V gene are SGHRS and YFSETQ. J lost 3 bases, V lost 7 bases, and 9 bases had no gene match. The CDR3 region is CASGKDGQDYGYTF. CDR3 bases: TGCGCCAGCGGAAAAGATGGACAGGACTATGGCTACACCTTC.

The rearrangement links TRBV4-3 to TRBJ2-7, with 8 nucleotides matching TRBD2. Germline V gene data show CDR1 as LGHNA and CDR2 as YSLEER. The trim removed 10 bases at V and 7 bases at J, leaving 9 bases unmatched. The CDR3 sequence is 12 residues long. The DNA of the CDR3 is TGCGCCAAGCAGTGGGCTAGCGGGGAGCAGTACTTC. As protein: CAKQWASGEQYF.

V is TRBV12-3 or TRBV12-4 and J is TRBJ1-4; 8 bases fit TRBD1. V lost 2 bases to trimming and J lost 14 bases; unmatched junction nucleotides: 7. The CDR3 length is 13 residues. For the CDR3, the DNA is TGTGCCAGCAGTTTATCAGGGGGCGGCCAGCTGTTTTTT. It specifies CASSLSGGGQLFF.

This clonotype was observed a handful of times. This CDR3 is CASSLRALQNIQYF. The CDR3 DNA follows: TGTGCCAGCAGCCTTCGAGCCCTTCAAAACATTCAGTACTTC. This chain uses TRBV6-5 with TRBJ2-4, with D uncertain. This CDR3 comprises 14 residues. Trimming stripped 6 bases from V and 5 bases from J, with 14 bases between. Germline values: CDR1 MNHEY, CDR2 SVGAGI.

In its sample, this clonotype was seen a few times. The rearrangement uses TRBV20-1 and TRBJ2-2; TRBD1 matches 9 bases. With V trimmed by 1 base and J by 6 bases, 9 bases remained unmatched. The CDR3 extends over 16 amino acids. Per germline, CDR1 DFQATT and CDR2 SNEGSKA (reference sequence). DNA of the CDR3: TGCAGTGCTAGAGTTGCCTGGACAGGGGTAGCCGGGGAGCTGTTTTTT. It specifies CSARVAWTGVAGELFF.

In this sample, this clonotype turned up many times. This chain links TRBV11-2 with TRBJ2-2; tentatively, D is TRBD2 (5 bases). Germline V gene sequence: CDR1 SGHAT, CDR2 FQNNGV. Trimming took 6 bases from V and 4 from J, leaving 9 bases between them. CDR3 length: 13 residues. The CDR3 region is CASSWTSTGELFF. Written as DNA, the CDR3 is TGTGCCAGCAGTTGGACTTCCACCGGGGAGCTGTTTTTT.

At least ten counts were recorded for this clonotype. The J gene is TRBJ2-5, the V gene TRBV12-3 or TRBV12-4; a possible D gene is TRBD2 (5 bases). The V end was cut by 8 bases, the J end by 4 bases, with 14 bases between. This CDR3 comprises 13 residues. CDR3 DNA sequence: TGTGCCAGCGGAACAGAGCGGTTAGAGACCCAGTACTTC. It encodes CASGTERLETQYF.

This clonotype has just a few counts. The CDR3 sequence is CSAAGGSEWYTEAFF. The CDR3 DNA reads as TGCAGCGCCGCCGGGGGTTCTGAGTGGTACACTGAAGCTTTCTTT. This chain uses TRBV29-1 with TRBJ1-1, with D perhaps TRBD1 (5 bases). With 7 bases removed from V and 3 bases from J, the gap between germline ends came to 21 bases. This CDR3 is built from 15 residues. CDR1 and CDR2 (germline): SQVTM, ANQGSEA.

The rearrangement joins TRBV5-1 to TRBJ2-5; D might be TRBD2 (6 bases). CDR3 length: 15 residues. Trimming pared 0 bases from V and 4 bases from J, leaving 13 bases between. Germline V gene lookup returns CDR1 SGHRS and CDR2 YFSETQ. The CDR3 DNA is TGCGCCAGCAGCTTGGCGGGAGAACGAAGAGAGACCCAGTACTTC. Amino acids: CASSLAGERRETQYF.

This clonotype was seen many times. Here the CDR3 reads CSARAQREGETQYF. As DNA, the CDR3 is TGCAGTGCTAGGGCCCAGCGGGAAGGTGAGACCCAGTACTTC. The chain is built from TRBV20-1 and TRBJ2-5; 7 nucleotides line up with TRBD2. The J segment lost 5 bases and the V segment lost 3 bases, leaving 9 bases of the junction unmatched. The CDR3 spans 14 residues. Germline V gene data show CDR1 as DFQATT and CDR2 as SNEGSKA (reference sequence).